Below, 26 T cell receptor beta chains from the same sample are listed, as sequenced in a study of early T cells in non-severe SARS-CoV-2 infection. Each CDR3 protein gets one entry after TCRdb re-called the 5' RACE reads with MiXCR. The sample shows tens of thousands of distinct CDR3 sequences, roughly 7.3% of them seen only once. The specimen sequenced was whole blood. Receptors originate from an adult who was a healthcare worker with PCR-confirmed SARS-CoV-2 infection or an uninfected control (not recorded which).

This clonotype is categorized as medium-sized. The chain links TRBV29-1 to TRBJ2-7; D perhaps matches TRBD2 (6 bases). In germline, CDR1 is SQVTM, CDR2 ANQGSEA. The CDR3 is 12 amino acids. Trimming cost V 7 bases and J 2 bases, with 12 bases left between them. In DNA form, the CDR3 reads TGCAGCGCTTGGACGGGGGCCTACGAGCAGTACTTC. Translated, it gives CSAWTGAYEQYF.

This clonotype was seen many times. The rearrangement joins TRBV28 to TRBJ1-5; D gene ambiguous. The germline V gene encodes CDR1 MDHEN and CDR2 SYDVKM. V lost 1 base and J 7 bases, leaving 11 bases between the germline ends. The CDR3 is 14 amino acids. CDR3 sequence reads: CASSLSAGRQPQHF. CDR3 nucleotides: TGTGCCAGCAGTTTATCCGCTGGGCGGCAGCCCCAGCATTTT. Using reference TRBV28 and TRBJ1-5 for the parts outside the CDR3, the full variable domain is DVKVTQSSRYLVKRTGEKVFLECVQDMDHENMFWYRQDPGLGLRLIYFSYDVKMKEKGDIPEGYSVSREKKERFSLILESASTNQTSMYLCASSLSAGRQPQHFGDGTRLSIL.

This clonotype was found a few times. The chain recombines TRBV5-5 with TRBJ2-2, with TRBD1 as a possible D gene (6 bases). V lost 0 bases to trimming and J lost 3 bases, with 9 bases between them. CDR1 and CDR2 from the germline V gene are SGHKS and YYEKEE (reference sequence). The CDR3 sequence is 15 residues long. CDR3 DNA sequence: TGTGCCAGCAGCTTGGACAGGGCGGACACCGGGGAGCTGTTTTTT. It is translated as CASSLDRADTGELFF.

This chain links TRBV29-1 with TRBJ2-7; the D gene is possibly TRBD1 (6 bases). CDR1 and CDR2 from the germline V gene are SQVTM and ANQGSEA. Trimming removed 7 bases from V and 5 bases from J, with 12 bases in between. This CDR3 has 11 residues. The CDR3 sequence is CSAAQGHEQYF. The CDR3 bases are TGCAGCGCCGCACAGGGTCACGAGCAGTACTTC.

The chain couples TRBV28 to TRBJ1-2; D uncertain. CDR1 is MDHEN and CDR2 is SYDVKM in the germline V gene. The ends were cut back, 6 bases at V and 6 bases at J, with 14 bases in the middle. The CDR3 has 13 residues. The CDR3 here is CASSRTALDGYTF. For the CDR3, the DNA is TGTGCCAGCAGCCGGACCGCCCTGGATGGCTACACCTTC.

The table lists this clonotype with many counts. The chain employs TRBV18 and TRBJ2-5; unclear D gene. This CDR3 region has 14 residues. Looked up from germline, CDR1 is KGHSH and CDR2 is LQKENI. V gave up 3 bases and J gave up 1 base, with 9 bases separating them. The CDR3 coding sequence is TGTGCCAGCTCACCGTCGTGGGGCCAAGAGACCCAGTACTTC. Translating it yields CASSPSWGQETQYF.

CDR3 DNA: TGCGCCAGCAGCTTCTCCTCACCAGGGGGAGAATATGGCTACACCTTC. This gives the protein CASSFSSPGGEYGYTF. This rearrangement joins TRBV5-1 to TRBJ1-2; 7 bases are shared with TRBD1. Germline V CDR1 and CDR2: SGHRS, YFSETQ. Trimming cost V 2 bases and J 5 bases; bases outside gene matches: 12. This CDR3 comprises 16 residues. The full variable domain, with the rest looked up from reference TRBV5-1 and TRBJ1-2, is KAGVTQTPRYLIKTRGQQVTLSCSPISGHRSVSWYQQTPGQGLQFLFEYFSETQRNKGNFPGRFSGRQFSNSRSEMNVSTLELGDSALYLCASSFSSPGGEYGYTFGSGTRLTVV.

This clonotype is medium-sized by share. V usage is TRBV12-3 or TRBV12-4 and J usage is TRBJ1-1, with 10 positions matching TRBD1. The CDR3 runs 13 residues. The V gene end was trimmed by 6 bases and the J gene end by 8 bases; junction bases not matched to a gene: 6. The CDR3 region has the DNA TGTGCCAGCAGCTCGACAGGGGGCTTCGAAGCTTTCTTT. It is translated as CASSSTGGFEAFF.

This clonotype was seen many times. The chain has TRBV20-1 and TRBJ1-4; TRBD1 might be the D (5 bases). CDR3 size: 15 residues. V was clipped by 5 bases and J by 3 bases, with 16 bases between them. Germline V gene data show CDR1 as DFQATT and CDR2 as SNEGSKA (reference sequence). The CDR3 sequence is CSAQGGDGSNEKLFF. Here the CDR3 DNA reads TGCAGTGCTCAAGGCGGGGACGGATCTAATGAAAAACTGTTTTTT.

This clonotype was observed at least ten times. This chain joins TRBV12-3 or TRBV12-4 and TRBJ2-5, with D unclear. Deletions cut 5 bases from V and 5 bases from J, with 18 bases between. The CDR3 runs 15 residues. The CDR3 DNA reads TGTGCCAGCAGTCCCGGGCCCTTCTTCAGGGAGACCCAGTACTTC. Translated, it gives CASSPGPFFRETQYF.

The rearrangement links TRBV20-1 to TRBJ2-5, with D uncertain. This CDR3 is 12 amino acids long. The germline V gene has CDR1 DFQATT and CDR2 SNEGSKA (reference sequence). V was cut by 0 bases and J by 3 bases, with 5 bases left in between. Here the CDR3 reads CSARDSKETQYF. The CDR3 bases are TGCAGTGCTAGAGACTCGAAAGAGACCCAGTACTTC.

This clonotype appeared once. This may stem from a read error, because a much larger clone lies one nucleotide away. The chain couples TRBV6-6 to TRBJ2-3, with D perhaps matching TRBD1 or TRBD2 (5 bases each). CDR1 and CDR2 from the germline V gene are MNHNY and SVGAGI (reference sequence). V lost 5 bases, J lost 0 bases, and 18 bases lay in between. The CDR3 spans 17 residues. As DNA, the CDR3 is TGTGCCAGCAGTCTTACGCGTTCCGGGGCTAGCACAGATACGCAGTATTTT. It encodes CASSLTRSGASTDTQYF.

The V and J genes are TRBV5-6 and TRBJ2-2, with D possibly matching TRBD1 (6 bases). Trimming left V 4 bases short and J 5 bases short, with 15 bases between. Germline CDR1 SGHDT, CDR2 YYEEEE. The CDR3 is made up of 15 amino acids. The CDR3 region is CASSTGTSETGELFF. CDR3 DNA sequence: TGTGCCAGCAGCACAGGGACGTCTGAAACCGGGGAGCTGTTTTTT.

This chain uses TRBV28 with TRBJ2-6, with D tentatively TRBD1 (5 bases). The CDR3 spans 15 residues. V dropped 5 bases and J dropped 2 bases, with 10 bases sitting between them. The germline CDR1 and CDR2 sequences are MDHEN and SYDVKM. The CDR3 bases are TGTGCCAGCAGTACCCCAGGGCCTGGGGCCAACGTCCTGACTTTC. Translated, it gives CASSTPGPGANVLTF.

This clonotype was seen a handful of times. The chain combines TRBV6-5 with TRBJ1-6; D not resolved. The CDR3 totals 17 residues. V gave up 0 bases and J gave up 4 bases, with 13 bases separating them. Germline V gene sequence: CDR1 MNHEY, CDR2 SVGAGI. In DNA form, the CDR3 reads TGTGCCAGCAGTTACTCGAGTACTAAGGTTTATAATTCACCCCTCCACTTT. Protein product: CASSYSSTKVYNSPLHF.

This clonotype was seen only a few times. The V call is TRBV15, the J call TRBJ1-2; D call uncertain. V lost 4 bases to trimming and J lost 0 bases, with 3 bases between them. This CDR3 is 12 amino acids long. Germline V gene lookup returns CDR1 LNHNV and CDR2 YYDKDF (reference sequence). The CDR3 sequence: CATSISNYGYTF. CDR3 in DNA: TGTGCCACCAGCATCTCTAACTATGGCTACACCTTC.

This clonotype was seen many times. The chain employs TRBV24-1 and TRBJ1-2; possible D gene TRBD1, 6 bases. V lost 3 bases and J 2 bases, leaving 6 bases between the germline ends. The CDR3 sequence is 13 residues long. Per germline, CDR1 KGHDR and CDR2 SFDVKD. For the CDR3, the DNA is TGTGCCACCAGTGATGACAGGAACTATGGCTACACCTTC. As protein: CATSDDRNYGYTF.

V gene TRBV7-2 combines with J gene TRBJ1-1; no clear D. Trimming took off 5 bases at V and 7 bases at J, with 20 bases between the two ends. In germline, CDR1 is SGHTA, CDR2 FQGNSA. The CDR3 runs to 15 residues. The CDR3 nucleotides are TGTGCCAGCAGCGCCACCGGGCCCCAACTGATTGAAGCTTTCTTT. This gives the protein CASSATGPQLIEAFF.

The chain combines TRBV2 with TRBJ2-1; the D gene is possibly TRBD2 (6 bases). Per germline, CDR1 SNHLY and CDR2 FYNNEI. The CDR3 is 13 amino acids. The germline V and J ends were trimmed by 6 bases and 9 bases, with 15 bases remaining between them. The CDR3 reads CASSYAEGGEQFF. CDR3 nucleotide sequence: TGTGCCAGCAGCTACGCGGAGGGCGGTGAGCAGTTCTTC.

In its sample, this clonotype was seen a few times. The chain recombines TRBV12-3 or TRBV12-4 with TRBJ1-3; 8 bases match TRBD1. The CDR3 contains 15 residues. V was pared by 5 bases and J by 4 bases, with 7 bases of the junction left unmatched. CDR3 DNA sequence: TGTGCCAGCAGTAGGACAGGGAAGGCCGGAAACACCATATATTTT. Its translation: CASSRTGKAGNTIYF.

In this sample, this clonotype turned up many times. The CDR3 loop is CASSQQGLIQYF. For the CDR3, the DNA is TGTGCCAGCAGCCAACAGGGTCTCATTCAGTACTTC. The genes are TRBV14 and TRBJ2-4, with D perhaps TRBD1 (5 bases). The CDR3 extends over 12 amino acids. Germline CDR1 reads SGHDN; CDR2 reads FVKESK. V was shortened by 2 bases and J by 9 bases, with 8 bases between the two germline ends.

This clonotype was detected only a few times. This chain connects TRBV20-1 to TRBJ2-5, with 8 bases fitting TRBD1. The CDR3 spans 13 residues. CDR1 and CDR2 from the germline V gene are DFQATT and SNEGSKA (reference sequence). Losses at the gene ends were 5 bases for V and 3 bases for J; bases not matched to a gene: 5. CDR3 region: CSAPMTGEETQYF. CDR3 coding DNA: TGCAGTGCTCCAATGACAGGGGAAGAGACCCAGTACTTC.

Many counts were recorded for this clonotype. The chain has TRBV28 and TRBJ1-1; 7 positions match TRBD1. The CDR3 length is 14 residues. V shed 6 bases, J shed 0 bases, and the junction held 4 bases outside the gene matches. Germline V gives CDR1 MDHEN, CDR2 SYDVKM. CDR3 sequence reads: CASRDRLMNTEAFF. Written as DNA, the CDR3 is TGTGCCAGCAGGGACAGGCTCATGAACACTGAAGCTTTCTTT.

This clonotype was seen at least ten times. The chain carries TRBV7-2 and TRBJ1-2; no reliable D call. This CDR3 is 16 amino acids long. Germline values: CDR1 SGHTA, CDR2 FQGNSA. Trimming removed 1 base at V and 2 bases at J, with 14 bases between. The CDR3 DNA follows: TGTGCCAGCAGCTTAGTACCCGGACCGGGAAACTATGGCTACACCTTC. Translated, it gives CASSLVPGPGNYGYTF.

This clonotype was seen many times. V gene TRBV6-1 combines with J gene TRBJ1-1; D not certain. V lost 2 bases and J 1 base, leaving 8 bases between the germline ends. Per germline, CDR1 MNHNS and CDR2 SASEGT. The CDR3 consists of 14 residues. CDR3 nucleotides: TGTGCCAGCAGTGAACAGACCAAGAACACTGAAGCTTTCTTT. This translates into CASSEQTKNTEAFF.

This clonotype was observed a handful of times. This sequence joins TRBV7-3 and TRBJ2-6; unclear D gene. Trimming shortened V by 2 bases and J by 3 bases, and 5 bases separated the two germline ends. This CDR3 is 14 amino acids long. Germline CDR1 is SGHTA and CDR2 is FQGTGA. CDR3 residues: CASSLLGGANVLTF. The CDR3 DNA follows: TGTGCCAGCAGCTTACTAGGTGGGGCCAACGTCCTGACTTTC. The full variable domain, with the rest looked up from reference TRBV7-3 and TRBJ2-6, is GAGVSQTPSNKVTEKGKYVELRCDPISGHTALYWYRQSLGQGPEFLIYFQGTGAADDSGLPNDRFFAVRPEGSVSTLKIQRTERGDSAVYLCASSLLGGANVLTFGAGSRLTVL.